The next 20 T cell receptor beta chains were all read from a single sample in a study of OX40 agonist ivuxolimab in advanced cancers. Clones were read by immunoSEQ multiplex PCR, and TCRdb kept only the in-frame ones, dropping some. Of about 73,000 clones in the sample, around four fifths were seen once. This sample comprised CD4+ or CD8+ T cells sorted from blood, obtained in a trial of the OX40 agonist ivuxolimab. These receptors came from an adult with an advanced solid tumor such as melanoma, head and neck, liver or kidney cancer.

The V call is TRBV6-5, the J call TRBJ2-1, with D possibly matching TRBD2 (6 bases). CDR1 and CDR2 from the germline V gene are MNHEY and SVGAGI. The CDR3 runs 13 residues. Trimming took 6 bases from V and 4 from J, leaving 10 bases between them. The CDR3 region has the DNA TGTGCCAGCAGGGGGGGACTGTACAATGAGCAGTTCTTC. It translates to CASRGGLYNEQFF.

CDR3 loop: CASSERMDRAIQFF. The CDR3 coding sequence is TGTGCCAGCAGTGAAAGAATGGACAGGGCCATCCAGTTCTTC. This chain uses TRBV6-1 with TRBJ2-1; 8 positions match TRBD1. CDR1 and CDR2 from the germline V gene are MNHNS and SASEGT. V was clipped by 2 bases and J by 13 bases; unmatched bases: 10. The CDR3 is made up of 14 amino acids.

This clone was seen only a few times. The chain's CDR3 is CASSPTGQAYTGELFF. In nucleotides, the CDR3 is TGTGCCAGCTCACCGACGGGACAGGCGTACACCGGGGAGCTGTTTTTT. The V call is TRBV18, the J call TRBJ2-2; 8 bases line up with TRBD1. After removal of 3 bases from V and 3 bases from J, the junction contained 6 bases not matched to a gene. The CDR3 is 16 residues long. Germline V gene lookup returns CDR1 KGHSH and CDR2 LQKENI.

Of note for this clone: The junction departs from the called germline gene at one end, perhaps through a read error. This rearrangement joins TRBV7-7 to TRBJ2-5, with D tentatively TRBD1 (5 bases). Germline CDR1 and CDR2: SSHAT and FNYEAQ (reference sequence). The CDR3 has 16 residues. The CDR3 coding sequence is TGTGCTAGCAGCTTAGGGTGGGGCCTGTTGGGAGAGACCCAGTACTTC. It is translated as CASSLGWGLLGETQYF.

The V call is TRBV5-5, the J call TRBJ2-5; D remains unclear. The V and J ends lost 0 bases and 5 bases respectively, with 11 bases between them. CDR3 size: 14 residues. In germline, CDR1 is SGHKS, CDR2 YYEKEE (reference sequence). The CDR3 coding sequence is TGTGCCAGCAGCTTGGATCGGCAGCTGGAGACCCAGTACTTC. Protein: CASSLDRQLETQYF.

This chain joins TRBV19 and TRBJ2-2, with no clear D. The CDR3 is 14 residues long. The germline V gene encodes CDR1 LNHDA and CDR2 SQIVND (reference sequence). V lost 4 bases to trimming and J lost 1 base, with 7 bases between them. The CDR3 is CASSRTGNTGELFF. The DNA for the CDR3 is TGTGCCAGTAGTAGGACGGGGAACACCGGGGAGCTGTTTTTT.

The rearrangement joins TRBV2 to TRBJ2-7, with D unresolved. Trimming took 6 bases from V and 3 from J, leaving 21 bases between them. Germline loops: CDR1 SNHLY, CDR2 FYNNEI. The length of the CDR3 is 16 residues. The CDR3 DNA reads as TGTGCCAGCAGGAAGACTTGGCCCCCACCCAACTACGAGCAGTACTTC. Protein sequence: CASRKTWPPPNYEQYF.

The gene calls are TRBV9 and TRBJ2-5; D may correspond to TRBD1 or TRBD2 (5 bases each). Matching the DNA end better, TRBJ2-7 makes the J call doubtful. Per the germline V gene, CDR1 is SGDLS and CDR2 is YYNGEE. This CDR3 comprises 15 residues. The CDR3 loop is CASSAAPGTFYEQYF. CDR3 coding DNA: TGTGCCAGCAGCGCTGCCCCCGGGACCTTCTACGAGCAGTACTTC.

Of note for this clone: Other DNA sequences in the same sample also yield this CDR3. The chain uses TRBV6-5 and TRBJ1-2; 7 bases are a match to TRBD1. CDR1 and CDR2 (germline): MNHEY, SVGAGI. The V segment lost 9 bases and the J segment 3 bases; nucleotides outside the gene matches: 7. The CDR3 is 13 amino acids. In nucleotides, the CDR3 is TGTGCCAGTAGTAAGACAGGGCACTATGGCTACACCTTC. This encodes CASSKTGHYGYTF.

This chain uses TRBV5-1 with TRBJ1-1; D gene uncertain. The CDR3 consists of 12 residues. The V and J ends lost 0 bases and 7 bases respectively, with 7 bases between them. The germline V gene has CDR1 SGHRS and CDR2 YFSETQ. The CDR3 DNA follows: TGCGCCAGCAGCTTGGAAGGGATTGAAGCTTTCTTT. It is translated as CASSLEGIEAFF. Variable domain in full (rest from reference TRBV5-1 and TRBJ1-1): KAGVTQTPRYLIKTRGQQVTLSCSPISGHRSVSWYQQTPGQGLQFLFEYFSETQRNKGNFPGRFSGRQFSNSRSEMNVSTLELGDSALYLCASSLEGIEAFFGQGTRLTVV.

The V gene is TRBV7-2, the J gene TRBJ2-1; no reliable D call. The V end was cut by 1 base, the J end by 2 bases, with 9 bases between. The CDR3 totals 15 residues. Germline CDR1 is SGHTA and CDR2 is FQGNSA. The CDR3 sequence is CASSLGRIPYNEQFF. The CDR3 bases are TGTGCCAGCAGCTTAGGTAGAATACCCTACAATGAGCAGTTCTTC.

This chain uses TRBV11-2 with TRBJ1-1; D call uncertain. V was cut by 1 base and J by 2 bases, with 8 bases left in between. This CDR3 has 14 residues. Germline values: CDR1 SGHAT, CDR2 FQNNGV. In DNA, the CDR3 is TGTGCCAGCAGCTTAGCGACGGTCAACACTGAAGCTTTCTTT. It yields the protein CASSLATVNTEAFF. Combining the CDR3 with reference TRBV11-2 and TRBJ1-1 gives the whole variable domain EAGVAQSPRYKIIEKRQSVAFWCNPISGHATLYWYQQILGQGPKLLIQFQNNGVVDDSQLPKDRFSAERLKGVDSTLKIQPAKLEDSAVYLCASSLATVNTEAFFGQGTRLTVV.

The chain combines TRBV6-6 with TRBJ2-3; TRBD1 agrees at 10 bases. V gave up 5 bases and J gave up 3 bases; unmatched junction bases: 5. CDR3 length: 15 residues. Germline V lookup: CDR1 MNHNY, CDR2 SVGAGI (reference sequence). This chain's CDR3 is CASSRPGQGTDTQYF. The DNA for the CDR3 is TGTGCCAGCAGTCGTCCGGGACAGGGGACAGATACGCAGTATTTT.

The chain joins TRBV9 to TRBJ1-1; D not resolved. Germline V gives CDR1 SGDLS, CDR2 YYNGEE. V shed 4 bases and J shed 4 bases, with 17 bases lying between them. The CDR3 sequence is 15 residues long. The CDR3 DNA is TGTGCCAGCAGCCCCATGGGCATGGCAGGCACTGAAGCTTTCTTT. It encodes CASSPMGMAGTEAFF.

The table lists this clone with a count of one. The chain carries TRBV19 and TRBJ1-4; TRBD1 aligns across 7 bases. J gave up 7 bases and V 2 bases, and 10 bases lay outside the gene matches. The germline V gene encodes CDR1 LNHDA and CDR2 SQIVND (reference sequence). The length of the CDR3 is 16 residues. The CDR3 protein is CASSIQTGEDSEKLFF. CDR3 nucleotide sequence: TGTGCCAGTAGTATACAAACAGGGGAAGATTCTGAAAAACTGTTTTTT.

The J gene is TRBJ2-1, the V gene TRBV27; 9 bases line up with TRBD2. The germline CDR1 and CDR2 sequences are MNHEY and SMNVEV (reference sequence). The CDR3 consists of 15 residues. After removal of 5 bases from V and 8 bases from J, the junction contained 10 bases not matched to a gene. DNA for the CDR3: TGTGCCAGCAGTCCCGAGGCGGGAGGGCGGGATGAGCAGTTCTTC. Translation gives CASSPEAGGRDEQFF.

In this sample, this clone turned up once. This sequence joins TRBV13 and TRBJ1-1; D gene uncertain. CDR3 length: 16 residues. With 5 bases removed from V and 0 bases from J, the gap between germline ends came to 16 bases. Per the germline V gene, CDR1 is PRHDT and CDR2 is FYEKMQ (reference sequence). Written as DNA, the CDR3 is TGTGCCAGCAGCCCAAGACCAGCAAACTTGAACACTGAAGCTTTCTTT. Translation: CASSPRPANLNTEAFF.

The V call is TRBV6-6, the J call TRBJ2-5; D gene unclear. The length of the CDR3 is 13 residues. Germline V gene data show CDR1 as MNHNY and CDR2 as SVGAGI (reference sequence). V lost 3 bases and J 2 bases, leaving 7 bases between the germline ends. In nucleotides, the CDR3 is TGTGCCAGCAGTTATTTCGGGCAAGAGACCCAGTACTTC. Its protein product is CASSYFGQETQYF.

This clone was seen only once. J is TRBJ1-2 and V is TRBV1; the DNA was not used to check the table's D call, TRBD1. TRBV1 is described as a pseudogene. This CDR3 is built from 18 residues. The CDR3 sequence is CTSSQDFQGARGVDGYTF. The CDR3 bases are TGCACCAGCAGCCAAGATTTCCAGGGGGCGCGAGGGGTTGATGGCTACACCTTC.

The rearrangement joins TRBV7-9 to TRBJ1-3; D is unresolved. The CDR3 has 13 amino acids. Trimming pared 5 bases from V and 2 bases from J, leaving 7 bases between. Germline CDR1 is SEHNR and CDR2 is FQNEAQ (reference sequence). CDR3 sequence: CASSHDTGNTIYF. As DNA, the CDR3 is TGTGCCAGCAGCCACGATACTGGAAACACCATATATTTT.